This T cell receptor beta chain came from a study of chronic HIV infection and antiretroviral therapy (dated by TCRdb to about 2015). This clonotype occurred a few times. Its specific antigen is unknown. The record has no base qualities; no much larger clone is one base away. The library relied on 5' RACE. TCRdb shows the sequencer as Illumina MiSeq. TCRdb applied fastp at Q25 and MiXCR to the public reads, then kept only in-frame beta chains. Duplicate CDR3 protein sequences are folded into a single record with the most common DNA and genes. The sample table contains some 43,000 distinct CDR3 sequences; only one count was recorded for approximately 19% of them. The top ten clonotypes cover 2.8% of the sample. Including the terminal cysteine and phenylalanine, the CDR3 comprises 16 residues. Of all the DNA, just the CDR3 is kept, 48 bases in frame from base 1. Sequences MGHRA (CDR1) and YSYEKL (CDR2) are obtained from the germline V gene. The germline ends are 15 bases apart after V is trimmed by 2 bases and J by 4 bases.

This clonotype originated in an adult who had HIV and had not received antiretroviral therapy, or was an uninfected healthy control (not recorded which). The sequenced sample consisted of peripheral blood. Here the chain combines TRBV4-1 and TRBJ2-1; the D gene is possibly TRBD2, with 6 bases matching. The nucleotide sequence reads TGCGCCAGCAGCCAATCAGTCCTCGCGGGGTACAATGAGCAGTTCTTC. This sequence encodes CASSQSVLAGYNEQFF.